One T cell receptor beta chain is described in this entry. Vbeta (60) and Jbeta (13) primers were used in the PCR. Sequenced by immunoSEQ multiplex PCR; TCRdb stores in-frame clones only, minus some. Among roughly 150,000 clones listed, over 50% were seen once. This sample was included in a study of cytomegalovirus exposure and HLA in healthy donors. Sequencing was done on a sample of PBMCs. The clonotype originates from a human donor in good health.

The CDR3 nucleotides read TGCGCCAGCAGTGAGGGGGACAGGGGGTCTGGGGCCAACGTCCTGACTTTC. Its protein is CASSEGDRGSGANVLTF. This rearrangement joins TRBV10-2 to TRBJ2-6; 11 bases are a match to TRBD1. CDR3 length: 17 residues. Unmatched junction bases numbered 1, after V lost 2 bases and J lost 1 base. CDR1 and CDR2 (germline): WSHSY, SAAADI.